This T cell receptor beta chain stems from a study of cytomegalovirus exposure and HLA in healthy donors. 13 Jbeta primers and 60 Vbeta primers were used for the PCR. This table comes from immunoSEQ multiplex PCR, and its TCRdb copy is limited to in-frame clones, with some not included. This table holds 40,000 or so clones. V shed 3 bases and J 5 bases; nucleotides not matched to a gene: 10. CDR1 and CDR2 (germline): SEHNR, FQNEAQ (reference sequence). CDR3 length equals 16 residues. Sequenced sample: PBMCs. The clonotype was recovered from a male donor in good health and CMV-seronegative. The genes are TRBV7-9 and TRBJ1-1; 9 nucleotides match TRBD1. CDR3 coding DNA: TGTGCCAGCAGCTTGGGACCGGGACAGGGTGGGACTGAAGCTTTCTTT. The encoded protein is CASSLGPGQGGTEAFF.